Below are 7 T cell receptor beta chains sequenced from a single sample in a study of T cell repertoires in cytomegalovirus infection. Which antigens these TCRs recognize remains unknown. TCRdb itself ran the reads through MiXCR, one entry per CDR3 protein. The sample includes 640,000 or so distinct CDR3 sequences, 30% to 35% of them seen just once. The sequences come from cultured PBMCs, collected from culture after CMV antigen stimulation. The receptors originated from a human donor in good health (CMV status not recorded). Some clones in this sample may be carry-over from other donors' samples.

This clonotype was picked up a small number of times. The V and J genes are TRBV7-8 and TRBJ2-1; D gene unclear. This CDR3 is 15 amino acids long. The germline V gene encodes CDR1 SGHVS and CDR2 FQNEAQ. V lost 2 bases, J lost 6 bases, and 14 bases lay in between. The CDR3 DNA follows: TGTGCCAGCAGCTTACCCACGGCGAAACTCAATGAGCAGTTCTTC. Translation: CASSLPTAKLNEQFF.

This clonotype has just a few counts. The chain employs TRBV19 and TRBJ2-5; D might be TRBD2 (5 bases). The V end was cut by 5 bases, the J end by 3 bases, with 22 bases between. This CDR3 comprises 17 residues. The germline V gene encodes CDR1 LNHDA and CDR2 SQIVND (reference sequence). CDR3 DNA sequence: TGTGCCAGTAGTGGGTCGGGTAGGGCTAGCTTAGAAGAGACCCAGTACTTC. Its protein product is CASSGSGRASLEETQYF.

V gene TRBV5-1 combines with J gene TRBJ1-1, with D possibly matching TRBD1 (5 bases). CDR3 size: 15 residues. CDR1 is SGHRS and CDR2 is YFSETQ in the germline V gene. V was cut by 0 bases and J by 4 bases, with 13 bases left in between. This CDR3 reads CASSLGQYHGTEAFF. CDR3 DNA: TGCGCCAGCAGCTTGGGACAGTACCATGGCACTGAAGCTTTCTTT.

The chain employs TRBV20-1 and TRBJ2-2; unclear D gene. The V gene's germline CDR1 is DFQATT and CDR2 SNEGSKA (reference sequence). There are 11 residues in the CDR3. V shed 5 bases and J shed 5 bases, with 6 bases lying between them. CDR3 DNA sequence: TGCAGTGCTCCTAAAACCGGGGAGCTGTTTTTT. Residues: CSAPKTGELFF.

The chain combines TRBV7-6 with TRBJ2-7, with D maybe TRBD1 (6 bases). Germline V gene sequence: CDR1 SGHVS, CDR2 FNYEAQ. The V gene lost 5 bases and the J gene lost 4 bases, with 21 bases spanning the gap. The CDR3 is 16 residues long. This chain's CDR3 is CASSMGAHGGGYEQYF. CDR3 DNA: TGTGCCAGCAGCATGGGGGCTCATGGGGGTGGATACGAGCAGTACTTC.

The CDR3 DNA reads as TGTGCCAGTAGTTCGGAACTCTACGAGCAGTACTTC. Protein sequence: CASSSELYEQYF. This chain connects TRBV19 to TRBJ2-7; D is uncertain. CDR1 is LNHDA and CDR2 is SQIVND in the germline V gene (reference sequence). The length of the CDR3 is 12 residues. Trimming shortened V by 5 bases and J by 3 bases, and 8 bases separated the two germline ends.

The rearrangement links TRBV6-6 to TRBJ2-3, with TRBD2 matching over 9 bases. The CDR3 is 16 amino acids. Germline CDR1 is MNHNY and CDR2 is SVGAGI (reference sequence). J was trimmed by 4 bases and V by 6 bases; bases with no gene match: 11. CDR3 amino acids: CASRGIAGVGPDTQYF. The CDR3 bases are TGTGCCAGCAGGGGTATAGCGGGAGTGGGCCCAGATACGCAGTATTTT.